Sequencing of this T cell receptor (beta chain) was carried out in a study of shared clonotypes between healthy human individuals. Study-wide findings and caveats: Although depth was large, rarefaction showed that sequencing of the sorted subsets was incomplete. Non-shared clonotypes showed lower generation probabilities than clonotypes common to all four donors.

The authors ran the assay at deep level. Assay: immunoSEQ multiplex PCR; the TCRdb copy retains only in-frame clones and omits some. This table holds around 2,000,000 clones, approximately 94% found once. CD8 cells classed as naive were CD45RO-negative and positively selected for CCR7, excluding terminally differentiated effector memory CD45RA+ cells. CDR1 and CDR2 from the germline V gene are MGHRA and YSYEKL. The CDR3 runs 15 residues. V dropped 4 bases and J dropped 4 bases, with 14 bases sitting between them. To note about this clone: Its specificity is not known.

The specimen sequenced was naive CD8+ T cells from PBMCs. The chain is built from TRBV4-1 and TRBJ2-1; weak D call: TRBD1 (5 bases). This receptor was taken from a man younger than 35 in good health. Some clones in this sample may be carry-over from other donors' samples. Here the CDR3 reads CASSPRGGQYNEQFF. The CDR3 DNA sequence: TGCGCCAGCAGCCCCCGAGGTGGACAATACAATGAGCAGTTCTTC.